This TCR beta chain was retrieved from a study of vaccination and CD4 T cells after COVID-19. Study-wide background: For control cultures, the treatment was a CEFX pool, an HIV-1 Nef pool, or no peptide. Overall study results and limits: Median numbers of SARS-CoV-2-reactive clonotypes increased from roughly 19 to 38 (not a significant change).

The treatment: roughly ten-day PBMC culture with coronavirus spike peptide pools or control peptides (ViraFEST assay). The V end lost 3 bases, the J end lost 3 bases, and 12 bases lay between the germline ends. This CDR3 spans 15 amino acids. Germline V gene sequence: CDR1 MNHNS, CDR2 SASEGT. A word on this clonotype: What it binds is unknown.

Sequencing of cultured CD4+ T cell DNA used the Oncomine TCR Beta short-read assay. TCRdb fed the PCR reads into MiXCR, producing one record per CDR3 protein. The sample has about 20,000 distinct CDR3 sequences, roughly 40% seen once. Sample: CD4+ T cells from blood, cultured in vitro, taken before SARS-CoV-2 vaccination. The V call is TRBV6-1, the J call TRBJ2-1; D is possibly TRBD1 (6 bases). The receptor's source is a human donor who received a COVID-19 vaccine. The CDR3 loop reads CASSDQGQSYNEQFF. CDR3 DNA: TGTGCCAGCAGTGATCAGGGGCAGAGCTACAATGAGCAGTTCTTC.